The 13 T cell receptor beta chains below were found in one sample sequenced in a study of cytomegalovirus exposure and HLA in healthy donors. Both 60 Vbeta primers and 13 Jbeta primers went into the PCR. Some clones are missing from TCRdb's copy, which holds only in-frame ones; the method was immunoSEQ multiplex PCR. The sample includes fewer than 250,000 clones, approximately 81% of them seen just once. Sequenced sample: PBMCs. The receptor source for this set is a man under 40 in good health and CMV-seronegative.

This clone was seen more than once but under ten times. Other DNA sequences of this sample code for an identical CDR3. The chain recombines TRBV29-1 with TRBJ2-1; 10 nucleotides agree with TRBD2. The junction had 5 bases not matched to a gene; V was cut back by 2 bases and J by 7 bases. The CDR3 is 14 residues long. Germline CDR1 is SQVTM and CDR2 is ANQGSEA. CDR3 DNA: TGCAGCGTTGAACTAGCGGGGGTCGGGAATGAGCAGTTCTTC. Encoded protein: CSVELAGVGNEQFF.

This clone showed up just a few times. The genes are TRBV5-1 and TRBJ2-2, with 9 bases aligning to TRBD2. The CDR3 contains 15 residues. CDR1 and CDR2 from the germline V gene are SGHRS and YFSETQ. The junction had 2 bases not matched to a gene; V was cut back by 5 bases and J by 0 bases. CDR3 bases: TGCGCCAGCAGTTCTAGCGGGGCGAACACCGGGGAGCTGTTTTTT. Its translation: CASSSSGANTGELFF.

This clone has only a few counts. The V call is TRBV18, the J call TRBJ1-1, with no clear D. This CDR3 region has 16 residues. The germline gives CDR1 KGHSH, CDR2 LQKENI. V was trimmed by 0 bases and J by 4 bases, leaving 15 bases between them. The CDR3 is CASSPPPTLGGTEAFF. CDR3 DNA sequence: TGTGCCAGCTCACCACCCCCCACTCTAGGAGGCACTGAAGCTTTCTTT. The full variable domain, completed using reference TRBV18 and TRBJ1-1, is NAGVMQNPRHLVRRRGQEARLRCSPMKGHSHVYWYRQLPEEGLKFMVYLQKENIIDESGMPKERFSAEFPKEGPSILRIQQVVRGDSAAYFCASSPPPTLGGTEAFFGQGTRLTVV.

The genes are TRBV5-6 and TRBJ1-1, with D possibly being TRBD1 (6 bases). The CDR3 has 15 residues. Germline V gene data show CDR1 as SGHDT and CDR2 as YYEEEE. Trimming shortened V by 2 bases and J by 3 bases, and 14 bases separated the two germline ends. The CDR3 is CASSLRGAGDTEAFF. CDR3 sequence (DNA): TGTGCCAGCAGCTTAAGGGGGGCGGGGGACACTGAAGCTTTCTTT.

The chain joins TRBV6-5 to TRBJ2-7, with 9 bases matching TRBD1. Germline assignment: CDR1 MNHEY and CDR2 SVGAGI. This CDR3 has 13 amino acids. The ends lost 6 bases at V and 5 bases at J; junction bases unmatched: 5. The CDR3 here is CASRDRGTHEQYF. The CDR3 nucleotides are TGTGCCAGCAGGGACAGGGGTACCCACGAGCAGTACTTC.

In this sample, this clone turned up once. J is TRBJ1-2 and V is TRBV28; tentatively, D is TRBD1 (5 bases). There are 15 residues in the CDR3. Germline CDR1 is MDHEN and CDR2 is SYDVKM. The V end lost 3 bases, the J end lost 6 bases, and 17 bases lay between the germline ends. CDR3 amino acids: CASSFLAAQGNGYTF. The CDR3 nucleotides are TGTGCCAGCAGTTTTCTGGCGGCTCAGGGCAATGGCTACACCTTC.

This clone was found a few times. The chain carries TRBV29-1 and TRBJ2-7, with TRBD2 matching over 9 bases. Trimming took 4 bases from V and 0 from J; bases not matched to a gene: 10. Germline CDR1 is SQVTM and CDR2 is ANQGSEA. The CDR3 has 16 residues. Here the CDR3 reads CSVVDSGGQSSYEQYF. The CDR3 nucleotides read TGCAGCGTTGTCGATAGCGGGGGCCAGAGCTCCTACGAGCAGTACTTC.

The CDR3 here is CATGPYNEQFF. The CDR3 region has the DNA TGTGCCACAGGTCCCTACAATGAGCAGTTCTTC. This rearrangement joins TRBV9 to TRBJ2-1; D is uncertain. Between the trimmed V and J ends, which lost 9 bases and 2 bases, there was a span of 6 bases. The CDR3 spans 11 residues. The V gene's germline CDR1 is SGDLS and CDR2 YYNGEE.

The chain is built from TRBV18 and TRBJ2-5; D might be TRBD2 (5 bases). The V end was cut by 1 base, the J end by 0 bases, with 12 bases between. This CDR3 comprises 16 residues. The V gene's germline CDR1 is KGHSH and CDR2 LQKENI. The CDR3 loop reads CASSPRERIYQETQYF. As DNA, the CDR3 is TGTGCCAGCTCACCACGGGAGCGGATTTACCAAGAGACCCAGTACTTC.

As DNA, the CDR3 is TGCGCCAGCAGCTTGGAGACTATGAACACTGAAGCTTTCTTT. This codes for CASSLETMNTEAFF. The chain combines TRBV5-1 with TRBJ1-1; D not resolved. The germline CDR1 and CDR2 sequences are SGHRS and YFSETQ. V lost 0 bases and J lost 0, with 6 bases in between. The CDR3 is 14 amino acids.

CDR3 region: CASSPGTGVYVETQYF. As DNA, the CDR3 is TGTGCCAGCAGCCCGGGGACAGGGGTCTATGTAGAGACCCAGTACTTC. The chain links TRBV5-6 to TRBJ2-5; TRBD1 matches at 10 bases. In germline, CDR1 is SGHDT, CDR2 YYEEEE. The junction had 10 bases not matched to a gene; V was cut back by 4 bases and J by 4 bases. This CDR3 comprises 16 residues.

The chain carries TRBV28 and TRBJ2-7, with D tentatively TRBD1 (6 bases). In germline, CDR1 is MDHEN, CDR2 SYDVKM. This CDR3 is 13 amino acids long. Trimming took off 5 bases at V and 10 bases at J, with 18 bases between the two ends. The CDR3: CASSPPGQPHQYF. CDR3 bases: TGTGCCAGCAGTCCCCCCGGACAGCCTCACCAGTACTTC.

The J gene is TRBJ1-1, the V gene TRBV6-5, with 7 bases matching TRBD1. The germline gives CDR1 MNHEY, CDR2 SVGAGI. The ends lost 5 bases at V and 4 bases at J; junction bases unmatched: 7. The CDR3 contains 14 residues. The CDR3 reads CASSRDSTSTEAFF. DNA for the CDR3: TGTGCCAGCAGTCGGGACAGTACGAGCACTGAAGCTTTCTTT.